This TCR beta chain was found in a study of T cells after yellow fever vaccination (dated by TCRdb to about 2019). General notes on the study: The SMART-Seq v4 Ultra Low Input RNA kit was used to prepare libraries from fractions with low cell numbers. Two healthy male donors made up the cohort, one aged 18 to 29 years and the other aged 30 to 40 years. Bulk PBMC replicates and cell subsets were isolated from blood drawn at multiple timepoints before and after both primary and secondary immunization. Bulk TCR alpha and beta repertoires were sequenced longitudinally to track T-cell clones before and after primary and booster YFV17D yellow fever vaccination. What the study reported, not specific to this receptor: A small share of clonotypes occurred in both CD4 and CD8 compartments, likely arising from convergent recombination. Most clones expanded after primary vaccination (almost 97% of CD4 and roughly 91% of CD8) were re-detected after the booster, suggesting that broad memory maintenance occurred. FACS-sorted repertoires could contain abundant contaminating clonotypes from the bulk population, so computational filtering was required. Only a couple of donors were included in the study, so the extent to which the findings can be generalized is limited. Compared with the primary T-cell response, the secondary T-cell response was weaker but faster, peaking on day 5 rather than day 15.

Read against the paper, the sample's treatment or condition label means: live attenuated yellow fever vaccine strain. Two biological replicates of bulk PBMCs were collected at each blood-draw timepoint. A standard Ficoll-Paque protocol was used to isolate PBMCs from peripheral blood. TriZol was used to extract RNA from bulk PBMCs, from CD4 and CD8 fractions, and from dextramer-positive and dextramer-negative fractions. A note on this clonotype: What this receptor recognizes is not known. No much larger clone is present one base from it, and per-base qualities are unavailable.

From cysteine to phenylalanine, the CDR3 is 15 amino acids long. Only CDR3 DNA remains: 45 bases, in frame from the first base. The junction shows trimming of 5 bases on V and 1 base on J, plus 15 bases between the germline ends. CDR1 and CDR2 are read off the germline V gene (reference sequence) as DFQATT and SNEGSKA. TCR cDNA was synthesized by 5'RACE template switching, through which a universal primer site and unique molecular identifiers were introduced. cDNA synthesis was primed from both the TCR alpha and TCR beta constant segments. Library amplification involved two PCR steps, and the second step added sample barcodes and sequencing adapters. Sequencing of the libraries was done on either Illumina HiSeq 2500 (2x100 bp) or NovaSeq (2x150 bp). Per the authors' processing: Reads were demultiplexed and collapsed into UMI consensus sequences with MIGEC, and V(D)J alignment was performed with MiXCR. Vaccine-responding clonotypes were defined with edgeR using replicate PBMC samples, requiring FDR below 0.01 and a log2 fold change above 5 up to day 15. Bulk clonotypes were assigned CD4 or CD8 identity according to which sequenced CD4 or CD8 repertoire held them at higher abundance. TCRdb applied fastp at Q25 and MiXCR to the public reads, then kept only in-frame beta chains. Rows with one shared CDR3 protein collapse into an entry with the most common genes and DNA. These V and J calls are TCRdb output, not the study's own analysis. The sample data list 500,000 to 650,000 distinct CDR3 sequences, and approximately 13% of these were observed just once. Roughly 13% of the sample lies in the top ten.

The specimen was PBMCs, collected on the day of the yellow fever booster vaccination. This TCR derives from a man under 40 who received the YFV17D yellow fever vaccine. The V and J segments used are TRBV20-1 and TRBJ2-1, with the D gene not confidently named. The DNA reads TGCAGTGCTGACCCAGACTTTGGGTCCTACAATGAGCAGTTCTTC. Protein translation: CSADPDFGSYNEQFF.